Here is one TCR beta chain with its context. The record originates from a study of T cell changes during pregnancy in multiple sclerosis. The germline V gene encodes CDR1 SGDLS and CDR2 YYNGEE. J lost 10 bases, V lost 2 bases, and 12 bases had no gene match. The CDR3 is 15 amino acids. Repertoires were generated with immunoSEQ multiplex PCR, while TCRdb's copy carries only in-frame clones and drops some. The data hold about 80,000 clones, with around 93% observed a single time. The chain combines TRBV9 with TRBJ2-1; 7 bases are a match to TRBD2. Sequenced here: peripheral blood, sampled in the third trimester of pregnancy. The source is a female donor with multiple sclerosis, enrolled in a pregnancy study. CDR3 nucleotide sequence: TGTGCCAGCAGCGTTCAGGCCCCTGCAGCGGGGGAGCAGTTCTTC. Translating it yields CASSVQAPAAGEQFF.